This TCR beta chain was obtained from a study of cytomegalovirus exposure and HLA in healthy donors. In the PCR, 60 Vbeta and 13 Jbeta primers were used. The method was immunoSEQ multiplex PCR; TCRdb's version includes in-frame clones alone and lacks a portion of them. This repertoire shows around 86,000 clones, less than 8% found once; its top ten account for 2.3%. Study-level points and caveats: TCR beta sequences reportedly predicted most subjects' HLA-A and HLA-B alleles accurately.

This clone was recorded a few times. Antigen unknown. Sample: PBMCs. The clonotype originates from a man in his fifties in good health and CMV-seronegative.

CDR3 amino acids: CASMAGMGTGELFF. CDR3 DNA sequence: TGTGCCAGCATGGCGGGCATGGGGACCGGGGAGCTGTTTTTT. The chain combines TRBV2 with TRBJ2-2; D may be TRBD2 (5 bases). The CDR3 loop spans 14 amino acids. V was cut by 7 bases and J by 5 bases, with 14 bases left in between. Germline V lookup: CDR1 SNHLY, CDR2 FYNNEI. Full variable domain (missing parts from reference TRBV2 and TRBJ2-2): EPEVTQTPSHQVTQMGQEVILRCVPISNHLYFYWYRQILGQKVEFLVSFYNNEISEKSEIFDDQFSVERPDGSNFTLKIRSTKLEDSAMYFCASMAGMGTGELFFGEGSRLTVL.